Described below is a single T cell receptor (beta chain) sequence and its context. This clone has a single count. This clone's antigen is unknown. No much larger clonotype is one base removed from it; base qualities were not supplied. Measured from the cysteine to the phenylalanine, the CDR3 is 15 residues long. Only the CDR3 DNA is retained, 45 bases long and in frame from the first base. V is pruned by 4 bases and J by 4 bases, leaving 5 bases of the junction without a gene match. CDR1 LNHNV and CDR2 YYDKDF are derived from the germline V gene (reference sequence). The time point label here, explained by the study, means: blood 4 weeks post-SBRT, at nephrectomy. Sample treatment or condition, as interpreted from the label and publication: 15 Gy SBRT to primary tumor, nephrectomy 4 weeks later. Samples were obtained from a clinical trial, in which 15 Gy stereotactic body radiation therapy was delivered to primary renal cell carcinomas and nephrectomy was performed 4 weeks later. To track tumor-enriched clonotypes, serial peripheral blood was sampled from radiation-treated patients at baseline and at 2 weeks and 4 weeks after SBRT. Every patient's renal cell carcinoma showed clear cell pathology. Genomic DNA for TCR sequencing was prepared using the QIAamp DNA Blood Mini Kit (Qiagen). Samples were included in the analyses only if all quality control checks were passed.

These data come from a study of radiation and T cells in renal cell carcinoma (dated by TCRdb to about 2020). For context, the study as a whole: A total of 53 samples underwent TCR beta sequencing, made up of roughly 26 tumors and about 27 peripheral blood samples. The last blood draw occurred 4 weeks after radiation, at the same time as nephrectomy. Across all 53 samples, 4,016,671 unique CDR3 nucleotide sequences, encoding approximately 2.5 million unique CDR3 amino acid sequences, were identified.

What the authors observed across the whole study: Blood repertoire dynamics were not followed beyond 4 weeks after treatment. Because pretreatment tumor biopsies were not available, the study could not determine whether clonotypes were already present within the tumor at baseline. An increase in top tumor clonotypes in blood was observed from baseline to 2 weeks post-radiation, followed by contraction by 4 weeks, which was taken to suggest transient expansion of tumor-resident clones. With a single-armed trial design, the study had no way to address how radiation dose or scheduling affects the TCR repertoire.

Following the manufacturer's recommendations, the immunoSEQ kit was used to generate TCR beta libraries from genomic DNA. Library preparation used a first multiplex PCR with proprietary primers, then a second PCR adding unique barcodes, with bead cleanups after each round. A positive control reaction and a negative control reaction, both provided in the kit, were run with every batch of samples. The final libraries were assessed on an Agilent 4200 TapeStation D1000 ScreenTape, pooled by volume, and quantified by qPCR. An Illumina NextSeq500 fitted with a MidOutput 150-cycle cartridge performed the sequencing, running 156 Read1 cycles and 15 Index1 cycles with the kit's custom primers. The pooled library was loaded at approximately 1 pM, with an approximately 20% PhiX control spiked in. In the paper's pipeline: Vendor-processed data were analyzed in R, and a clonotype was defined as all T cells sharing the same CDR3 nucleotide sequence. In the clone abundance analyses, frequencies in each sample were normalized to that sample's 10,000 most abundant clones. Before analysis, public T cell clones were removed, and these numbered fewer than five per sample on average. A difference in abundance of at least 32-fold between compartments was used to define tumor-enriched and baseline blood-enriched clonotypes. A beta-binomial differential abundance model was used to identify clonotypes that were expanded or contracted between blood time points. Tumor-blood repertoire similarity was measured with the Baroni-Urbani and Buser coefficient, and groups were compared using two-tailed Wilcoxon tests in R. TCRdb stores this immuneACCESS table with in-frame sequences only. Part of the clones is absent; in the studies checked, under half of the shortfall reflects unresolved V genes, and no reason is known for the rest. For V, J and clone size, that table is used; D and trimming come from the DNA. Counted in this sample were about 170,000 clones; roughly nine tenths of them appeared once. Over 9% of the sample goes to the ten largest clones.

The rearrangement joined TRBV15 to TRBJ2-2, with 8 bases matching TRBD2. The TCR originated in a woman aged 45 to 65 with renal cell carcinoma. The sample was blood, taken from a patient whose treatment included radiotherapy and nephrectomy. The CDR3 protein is CATSTHAGGTGELFF. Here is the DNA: TGTGCCACCAGCACTCACGCGGGGGGCACCGGGGAGCTGTTTTTT.